One sample yielded the 12 T cell receptor beta chains listed below, sequenced in a study of post-analysis software for immune sequencing data. General study findings and limits: Controls had lower frequencies than patients of 4 or 5 TRBV segments, which included TRBV5-6, TRBV5-1 and TRBV20-1.

cDNA libraries of TCR beta carried unique molecular identifiers. TCRdb recomputed calls from the PCR reads with MiXCR, one row per CDR3 protein. The sample includes roughly 620,000 distinct CDR3 sequences, 44% of them seen just once. Their antigen targets remain unknown. The specimen was blood. Source of these receptors: a girl aged 5-17 years with multiple sclerosis.

The rearrangement uses TRBV18 and TRBJ2-3; tentatively, D is TRBD2 (5 bases). V was cut by 5 bases and J by 4 bases, with 13 bases left in between. Germline lookup yields CDR1 KGHSH and CDR2 LQKENI. The CDR3 spans 14 residues. CDR3 amino acids: CASSSRRLADTQYF. CDR3 nucleotides: TGTGCCAGCTCATCCCGGAGGTTGGCAGATACGCAGTATTTT. The whole variable domain, filled in from reference TRBV18 and TRBJ2-3, reads NAGVMQNPRHLVRRRGQEARLRCSPMKGHSHVYWYRQLPEEGLKFMVYLQKENIIDESGMPKERFSAEFPKEGPSILRIQQVVRGDSAAYFCASSSRRLADTQYFGPGTRLTVL.

V is TRBV6-2 or TRBV6-3 and J is TRBJ2-7; 8 bases are shared with TRBD1. The end of the DNA fits TRBJ2-5 better, so the J call may be wrong. The CDR3 spans 16 residues. CDR1 and CDR2 from the germline V gene are MNHEY and SVGEGT. CDR3 loop: CASSYWMAGGRKTQYF. CDR3 in DNA: TGTGCCAGCAGTTACTGGATGGCAGGGGGCAGGAAGACCCAGTACTTC.

The chain carries TRBV20-1 and TRBJ2-7; the match to TRBD1 covers 11 bases. Germline V gene data show CDR1 as DFQATT and CDR2 as SNEGSKA (reference sequence). V trimming: 6 bases; J trimming: 7 bases; junction bases outside the gene matches: 8. The CDR3 runs to 13 residues. In DNA, the CDR3 is TGCAGTGCCGGTGGACAGGGGGCGGGAGAGCAGTACTTC. Its protein product is CSAGGQGAGEQYF.

The gene calls are TRBV29-1 and TRBJ2-5; the match to TRBD1 covers 8 bases. The CDR3 has 13 amino acids. The V segment lost 4 bases and the J segment 2 bases; nucleotides outside the gene matches: 3. Per germline, CDR1 SQVTM and CDR2 ANQGSEA. CDR3 protein: CSVGDRRQETQYF. CDR3 sequence (DNA): TGCAGCGTTGGGGACAGGCGGCAAGAGACCCAGTACTTC.

V is TRBV10-3 and J is TRBJ2-7; no definite D call. Trimming left V 9 bases short and J 3 bases short, with 15 bases between. The CDR3 has 13 amino acids. Germline CDR1 reads ENHRY; CDR2 reads SYGVKD. CDR3 DNA: TGTGCCATAACAGCTTTTCCGGACTACGAGCAGTACTTC. Amino acids: CAITAFPDYEQYF.

This clonotype was seen a handful of times. The V call is TRBV7-9, the J call TRBJ1-2; D is undetermined. Germline-derived CDR1 and CDR2 are SEHNR and FQNEAQ (reference sequence). V was cut by 4 bases and J by 5 bases, with 14 bases left in between. The CDR3 runs 14 residues. CDR3 coding DNA: TGTGCCAGCAGCTCAATGGACGGTGTATATGGCTACACCTTC. Its translation: CASSSMDGVYGYTF.

The chain joins TRBV29-1 to TRBJ2-5, with unresolved D. CDR1 and CDR2 (germline): SQVTM, ANQGSEA. This CDR3 is 11 amino acids long. The V and J ends lost 3 bases and 4 bases respectively, with 6 bases between them. CDR3 DNA sequence: TGCAGCGTTGAGGTAGCAGAGACCCAGTACTTC. Translated: CSVEVAETQYF.

CDR3 DNA sequence: TGTGCCAGCTCGAGCAGCACCGGGGAGCTGTTTTTT. The encoded protein is CASSSSTGELFF. The rearrangement uses TRBV2 and TRBJ2-2; D not resolved. Per the germline V gene, CDR1 is SNHLY and CDR2 is FYNNEI. Trimming pared 8 bases from V and 4 bases from J, leaving 8 bases between. The CDR3 runs to 12 residues.

The V gene is TRBV5-8, the J gene TRBJ2-1, with D possibly matching TRBD2 (5 bases). The J call may be in error: the DNA end matches TRBJ2-7 better. This CDR3 is 15 amino acids long. CDR1 is SGHTS, CDR2 YDEGEE, per germline. CDR3 coding DNA: TGTGCCAGCAGCTCCGCCGACACCAGAGGGAACGAGCAGTACTTC. Translated, it gives CASSSADTRGNEQYF.

The chain links TRBV12-5 to TRBJ1-2; unclear D gene. Per germline, CDR1 LGHNT and CDR2 FRNRAP. Trimming took 0 bases from V and 4 from J, leaving 9 bases between them. The length of the CDR3 is 14 residues. CDR3 nucleotides: TGTGCTAGTGGTTTGGTACGTGGAAGCTATGGCTACACCTTC. It translates to CASGLVRGSYGYTF.

This sequence joins TRBV25-1 and TRBJ2-5, with D perhaps matching TRBD1 or TRBD2 (6 bases each). The J call may be wrong; the DNA end is better matched by TRBJ2-7. This CDR3 has 16 amino acids. CDR1 and CDR2 from the germline V gene are MGHDK and SYGVNS. The CDR3 sequence is CASSELDGGILYEQYF. In DNA, the CDR3 is TGTGCCAGCAGTGAATTGGACGGGGGCATTCTCTACGAGCAGTACTTC.

This clonotype came up a few times. This rearrangement joins TRBV6-5 to TRBJ2-7, with D maybe TRBD2 (5 bases). The V end lost 4 bases, the J end lost 6 bases, and 22 bases lay between the germline ends. This CDR3 spans 16 amino acids. The V gene's germline CDR1 is MNHEY and CDR2 SVGAGI. CDR3 sequence (DNA): TGTGCCAGCAGTTTCCTCCCTCCGGGCGAAGCGGCCGAGCAGTACTTC. Its translation: CASSFLPPGEAAEQYF.